These T cell receptor beta chains were read from a single sample in a study of blood T cell repertoires in COVID-19. Assay used: immunoSEQ multiplex PCR; TCRdb lists only in-frame clones, some missing. In the table there are some 110,000 clones, about two thirds of which are singletons. Input material: peripheral blood. These TCRs come from a human donor with acute or convalescent COVID-19. The donor label of this sample is uncertain. The CDR3 runs from the conserved cysteine through the conserved F or W. Each record gives: V gene, D gene, J gene, clone size, CDR3 protein, CDR3 DNA. The D gene is left open where the match is weak. A row's size may be missing; if present it is once, few, many or a size class.

TRBV7-9	TRBD1	TRBJ1-6	few	CAGAGGNNSPLHF	TGTGCCGGAGCAGGGGGAAATAATTCACCCCTCCACTTT
TRBV3-1/TRBV3-2	TRBD1	TRBJ1-1	few	CASSLDRDLNTEAFF	TGTGCCAGCAGCCTTGACAGGGACCTGAACACTGAAGCTTTCTTT
TRBV7-2	NA	TRBJ1-2	once	CASSLGGDYGYTF	TGTGCCAGCAGCTTGGGGGGGGACTATGGCTACACCTTC
TRBV20-1	NA	TRBJ1-2	NA	CSARVRSGYTF	TGCAGTGCTAGAGTGAGAAGTGGCTACACCTTC
TRBV4-2	NA	TRBJ1-2	NA	CASSQDRGRANYGYTF	TGTGCCAGCAGCCAAGATAGGGGCAGGGCTAACTATGGCTACACCTTC
TRBV2	NA	TRBJ2-7	NA	CASSEQGYGYEQYF	TGTGCCAGCAGTGAACAGGGATACGGATACGAGCAGTACTTC
TRBV28	TRBD1	TRBJ1-3	many	CASSFSPGGFSGNTIYF	TGTGCCAGCAGTTTTAGTCCAGGGGGCTTCTCTGGAAACACCATATATTTT
TRBV28	TRBD1	TRBJ2-7	NA	CASSFVTGVEYF	TGTGCCAGCAGTTTTGTGACAGGGGTGGAGTACTTC
TRBV5-8	NA	TRBJ2-4	NA	CASSFAGAKNIQYF	TGTGCCAGCAGCTTTGCCGGGGCCAAAAACATTCAGTACTTC
TRBV5-1	TRBD1	TRBJ1-2	NA	CASSRGDRVYGYTF	TGCGCCAGCAGCCGCGGGGACAGGGTCTATGGCTACACCTTC
TRBV7-6	TRBD2	TRBJ2-1	NA	CASSFTGGLSSYNEQFF	TGTGCCAGCAGCTTTACGGGGGGGCTTAGCTCCTACAATGAGCAGTTCTTC
TRBV30	TRBD2	TRBJ2-5	NA	CAWQGLAGQETQYF	TGTGCCTGGCAGGGACTAGCGGGACAAGAGACCCAGTACTTC
TRBV2	TRBD2	TRBJ2-1	NA	CASSKGLAGGGSYNEQFF	TGTGCCAGCAGTAAAGGACTAGCGGGGGGAGGCTCCTACAATGAGCAGTTCTTC
TRBV5-4	NA	TRBJ1-2	NA	CASSPQGGMGGYTF	TGTGCCAGCAGCCCACAGGGAGGGATGGGTGGCTACACCTTC
TRBV29-1	TRBD1	TRBJ2-6	NA	CSVTGTGSGANVLTF	TGCAGCGTAACCGGGACAGGGAGTGGGGCCAACGTCCTGACTTTC
TRBV20-1	NA	TRBJ2-1	few	CSANGYNEQFF	TGCAGTGCTAACGGTTACAATGAGCAGTTCTTC
TRBV12-3/TRBV12-4	TRBD1	TRBJ1-3	NA	CASRQGALNTIYF	TGTGCCAGCAGACAGGGGGCATTGAACACCATATATTTT
TRBV7-9	TRBD1	TRBJ1-6	NA	CATDGTAYNSPLHF	TGTGCCACCGACGGGACAGCCTATAATTCACCCCTCCACTTT
TRBV27	NA	TRBJ1-2	few	CASRDGMMGGGYTF	TGTGCCAGCAGGGACGGTATGATGGGGGGTGGCTACACCTTC
TRBV7-9	NA	TRBJ1-2	NA	CASSRSSYGYTF	TGTGCCAGCAGCAGAAGTAGCTATGGCTACACCTTC
TRBV7-3	NA	TRBJ1-1	NA	CASSLGGTGGTEAFF	TGTGCCAGCAGCTTAGGAGGTACGGGGGGCACTGAAGCTTTCTTT
TRBV28	TRBD2	TRBJ2-5	NA	CASSLSASGGKETQYF	TGTGCCAGCAGTTTATCGGCTAGCGGGGGGAAAGAGACCCAGTACTTC
TRBV5-1	NA	TRBJ2-7	NA	CASSLGLGGFYEQYF	TGCGCCAGCAGCTTGGGTCTCGGAGGCTTTTACGAGCAGTACTTC
TRBV4-1	TRBD1	TRBJ1-1	NA	CASSQDGTGWGSRDTEAFF	TGCGCCAGCAGCCAAGACGGGACAGGGTGGGGGAGTAGGGACACTGAAGCTTTCTTT
TRBV7-2	TRBD1	TRBJ1-2	NA	CASSLAPGQGYGYTF	TGTGCCAGCAGCTTAGCCCCGGGACAGGGCTATGGCTACACCTTC
TRBV5-4	TRBD2	TRBJ2-5	NA	CASSLGLGLAGGRGPDTQYF	TGTGCCAGCAGCTTGGGACTGGGGCTAGCGGGGGGTCGTGGCCCAGATACCCAGTACTTC
TRBV25-1	NA	TRBJ2-5	NA	CASSSGMGETQYF	TGTGCCAGCAGTTCGGGGATGGGAGAGACCCAGTACTTC
TRBV14	NA	TRBJ2-5	NA	CASSRMVSAQETQYF	TGTGCCAGCAGCCGCATGGTCAGCGCTCAAGAGACCCAGTACTTC
TRBV7-9	TRBD1	TRBJ1-2	NA	CASSLSGQEIYYGYTF	TGTGCCAGCAGCTTATCCGGACAGGAGATATACTATGGCTACACCTTC
TRBV2	TRBD2	TRBJ2-1	NA	CASSEGTSGGLTRYNEQFF	TGTGCCAGCAGTGAAGGAACTAGCGGGGGGCTAACCCGCTACAATGAGCAGTTCTTC
TRBV5-4	NA	TRBJ1-2	few	CASRIPHLDGYTF	TGTGCCAGCCGCATACCACATCTAGATGGCTACACCTTC
TRBV28	TRBD2	TRBJ2-1	NA	CASNFFGGGVNEQFF	TGTGCCAGCAACTTCTTCGGGGGGGGTGTGAATGAGCAGTTCTTC
TRBV25-1	NA	TRBJ1-4	NA	CASSEAGRLNEKLFF	TGTGCCAGCAGTGAGGCAGGGCGATTAAATGAAAAACTGTTTTTT
TRBV7-9	NA	TRBJ2-2	once	CASSLDASGFANTGELFF	TGTGCCAGCAGCTTAGACGCCAGCGGGTTCGCGAACACCGGGGAGCTGTTTTTT
TRBV7-8	NA	TRBJ2-7	once	CASSLGLLDEQYF	TGTGCCAGCAGCTTAGGCCTACTCGACGAGCAGTACTTC
TRBV6-4	TRBD1	TRBJ1-2	NA	CASSPRTGGVYGYTF	TGTGCCAGCAGTCCACGGACAGGGGGCGTCTATGGCTACACCTTC
TRBV28	TRBD1	TRBJ1-2	NA	CASMNRGPSYGYTF	TGTGCCAGCATGAACAGGGGGCCGTCCTATGGCTACACCTTC
TRBV28	TRBD1	TRBJ1-5	NA	CASSPGGAEGNQPQHF	TGTGCCAGCAGTCCAGGGGGCGCGGAGGGCAATCAGCCCCAGCATTTT
TRBV7-2	NA	TRBJ1-5	NA	CASSLRSNQPQHF	TGTGCCAGCAGCTTGCGGAGCAATCAGCCCCAGCATTTT